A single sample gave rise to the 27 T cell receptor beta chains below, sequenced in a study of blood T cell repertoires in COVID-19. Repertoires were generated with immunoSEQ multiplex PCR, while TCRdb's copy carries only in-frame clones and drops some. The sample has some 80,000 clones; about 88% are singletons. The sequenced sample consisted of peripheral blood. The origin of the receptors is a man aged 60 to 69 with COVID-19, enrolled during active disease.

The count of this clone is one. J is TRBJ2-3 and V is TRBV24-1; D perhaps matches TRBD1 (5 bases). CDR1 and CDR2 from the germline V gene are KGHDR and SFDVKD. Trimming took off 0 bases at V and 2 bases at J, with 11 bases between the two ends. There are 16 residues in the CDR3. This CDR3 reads CATSDLYQGTTDTQYF. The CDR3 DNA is TGTGCCACCAGTGATTTGTACCAGGGAACCACAGATACGCAGTATTTT.

The CDR3 spells CASGTGGLIETQYF. The CDR3 region has the DNA TGCGCCAGCGGGACCGGGGGTCTCATAGAGACCCAGTACTTC. The V and J genes are TRBV5-1 and TRBJ2-5; D might be TRBD2 (6 bases). The length of the CDR3 is 14 residues. The V gene's germline CDR1 is SGHRS and CDR2 YFSETQ. V was pared by 7 bases and J by 4 bases, with 17 bases between. Based on the CDR3 plus reference TRBV5-1 and TRBJ2-5, the full variable domain is KAGVTQTPRYLIKTRGQQVTLSCSPISGHRSVSWYQQTPGQGLQFLFEYFSETQRNKGNFPGRFSGRQFSNSRSEMNVSTLELGDSALYLCASGTGGLIETQYFGPGTRLLVL.

The CDR3 sequence is CSVDYGGDTEAFF. For the CDR3, the DNA is TGCAGCGTTGATTACGGAGGGGACACTGAAGCTTTCTTT. This sequence joins TRBV29-1 and TRBJ1-1, with a weak D call TRBD1 (5 bases). Per the germline V gene, CDR1 is SQVTM and CDR2 is ANQGSEA. This CDR3 has 13 residues. V was cut by 3 bases and J by 3 bases, with 11 bases left in between.

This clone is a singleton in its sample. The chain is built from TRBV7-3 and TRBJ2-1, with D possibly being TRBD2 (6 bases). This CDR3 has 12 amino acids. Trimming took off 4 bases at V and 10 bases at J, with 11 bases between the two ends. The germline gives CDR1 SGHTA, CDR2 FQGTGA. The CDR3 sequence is CASSSGGREQFF. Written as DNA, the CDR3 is TGTGCCAGCAGCTCCGGGGGTAGAGAGCAGTTCTTC.

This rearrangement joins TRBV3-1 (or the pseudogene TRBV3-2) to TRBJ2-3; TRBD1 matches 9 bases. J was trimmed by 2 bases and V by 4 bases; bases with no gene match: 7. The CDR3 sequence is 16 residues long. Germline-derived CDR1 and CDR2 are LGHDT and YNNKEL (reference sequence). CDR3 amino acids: CASSPLGTGNTDTQYF. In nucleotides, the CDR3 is TGTGCCAGCAGCCCCCTCGGGACAGGGAACACAGATACGCAGTATTTT.

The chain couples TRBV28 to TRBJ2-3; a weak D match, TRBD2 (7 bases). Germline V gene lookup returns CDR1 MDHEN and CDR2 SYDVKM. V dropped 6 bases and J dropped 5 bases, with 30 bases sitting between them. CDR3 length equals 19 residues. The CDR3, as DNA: TGTGCCAGCAGAAATACCCCAGGGTCGCGGGGGCAGGAGGAAGATACGCAGTATTTT. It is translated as CASRNTPGSRGQEEDTQYF.

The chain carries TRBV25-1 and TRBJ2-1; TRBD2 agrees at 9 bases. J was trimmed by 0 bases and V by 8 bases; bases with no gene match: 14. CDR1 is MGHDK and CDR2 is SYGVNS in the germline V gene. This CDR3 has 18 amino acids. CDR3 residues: CASPQGLAGPSSYNEQFF. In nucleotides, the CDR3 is TGTGCCAGCCCACAGGGCCTAGCGGGGCCGAGCTCCTACAATGAGCAGTTCTTC.

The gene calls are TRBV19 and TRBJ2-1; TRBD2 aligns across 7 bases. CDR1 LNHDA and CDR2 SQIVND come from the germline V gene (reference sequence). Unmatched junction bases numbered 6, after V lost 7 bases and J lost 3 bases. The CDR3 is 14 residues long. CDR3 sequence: CASTQGGIYNEQFF. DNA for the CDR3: TGTGCCAGTACCCAGGGAGGGATCTACAATGAGCAGTTCTTC.

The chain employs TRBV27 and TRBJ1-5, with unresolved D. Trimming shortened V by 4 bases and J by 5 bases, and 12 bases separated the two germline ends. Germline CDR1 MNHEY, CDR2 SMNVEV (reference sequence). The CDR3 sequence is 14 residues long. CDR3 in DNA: TGTGCCAGCAGTTATCAGGCATCGGATCAGCCCCAGCATTTT. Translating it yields CASSYQASDQPQHF.

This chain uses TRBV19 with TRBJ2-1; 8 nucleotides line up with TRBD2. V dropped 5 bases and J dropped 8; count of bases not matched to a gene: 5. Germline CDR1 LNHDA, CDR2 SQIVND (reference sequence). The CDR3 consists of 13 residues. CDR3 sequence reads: CASSGTRGYEQFF. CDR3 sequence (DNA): TGTGCCAGTAGTGGGACTAGGGGGTATGAGCAGTTCTTC.

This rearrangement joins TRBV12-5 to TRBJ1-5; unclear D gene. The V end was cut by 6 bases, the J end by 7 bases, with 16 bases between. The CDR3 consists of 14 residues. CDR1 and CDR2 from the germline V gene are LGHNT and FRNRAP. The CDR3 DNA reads TGTGCTAGTGGCTACGAGACTTATACCCAGCCCCAGCATTTT. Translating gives CASGYETYTQPQHF.

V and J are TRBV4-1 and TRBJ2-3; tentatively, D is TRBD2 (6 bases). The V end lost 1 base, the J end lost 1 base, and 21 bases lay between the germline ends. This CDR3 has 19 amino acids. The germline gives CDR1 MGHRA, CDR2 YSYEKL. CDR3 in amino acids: CASSQAYVRGNTRTDTQYF. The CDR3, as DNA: TGCGCCAGCAGCCAAGCCTATGTGCGGGGTAATACTCGCACAGATACGCAGTATTTT.

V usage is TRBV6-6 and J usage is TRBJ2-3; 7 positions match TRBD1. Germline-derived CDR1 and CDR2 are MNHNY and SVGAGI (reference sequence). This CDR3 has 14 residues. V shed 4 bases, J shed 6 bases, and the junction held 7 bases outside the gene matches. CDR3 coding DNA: TGTGCCAGCAGTTGGGCCGGACAGGCCGATACGCAGTATTTT. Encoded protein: CASSWAGQADTQYF.

CDR3 DNA: TGCGCCAGCAGCGCTGGAGGGAGGGAGGGCCATGAGCAGTTCTTC. This codes for CASSAGGREGHEQFF. This chain connects TRBV5-1 to TRBJ2-1; 7 positions match TRBD2. V lost 4 bases to trimming and J lost 8 bases; unmatched junction nucleotides: 12. CDR1 is SGHRS and CDR2 is YFSETQ in the germline V gene. This CDR3 comprises 15 residues.

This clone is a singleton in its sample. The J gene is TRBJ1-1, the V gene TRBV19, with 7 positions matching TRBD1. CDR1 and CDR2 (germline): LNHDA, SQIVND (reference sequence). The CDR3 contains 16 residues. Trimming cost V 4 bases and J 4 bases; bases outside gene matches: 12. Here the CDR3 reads CASSKYRGEGSTEAFF. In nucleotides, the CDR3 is TGTGCCAGTAGTAAATACAGGGGAGAAGGGAGCACTGAAGCTTTCTTT.

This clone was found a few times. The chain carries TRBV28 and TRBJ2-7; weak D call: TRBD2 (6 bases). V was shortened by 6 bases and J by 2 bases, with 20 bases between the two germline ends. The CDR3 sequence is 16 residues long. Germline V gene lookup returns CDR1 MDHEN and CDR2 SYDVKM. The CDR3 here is CASRGGRMIHTYEQYF. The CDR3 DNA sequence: TGTGCCAGCAGGGGGGGACGGATGATCCATACCTACGAGCAGTACTTC.

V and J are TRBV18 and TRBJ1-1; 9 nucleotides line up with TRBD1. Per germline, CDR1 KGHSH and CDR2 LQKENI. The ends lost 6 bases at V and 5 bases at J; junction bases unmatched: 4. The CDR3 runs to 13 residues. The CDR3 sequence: CASSIGQGTEAFF. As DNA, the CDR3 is TGTGCCAGCTCTATAGGACAGGGGACTGAAGCTTTCTTT.

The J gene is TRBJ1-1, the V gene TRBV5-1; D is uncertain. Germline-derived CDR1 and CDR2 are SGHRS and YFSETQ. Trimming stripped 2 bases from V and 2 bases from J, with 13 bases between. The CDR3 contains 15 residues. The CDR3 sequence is CASSFTGPANTEAFF. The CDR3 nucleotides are TGCGCCAGCAGCTTTACTGGGCCGGCCAACACTGAAGCTTTCTTT.

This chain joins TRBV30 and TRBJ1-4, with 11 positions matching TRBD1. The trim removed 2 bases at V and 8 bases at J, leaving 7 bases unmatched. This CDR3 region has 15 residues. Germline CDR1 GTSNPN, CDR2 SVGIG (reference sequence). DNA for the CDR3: TGTGCCTGGAGTCCTGGACAGGGGGCTTACGAAAAACTGTTTTTT. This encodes CAWSPGQGAYEKLFF.

The CDR3 DNA follows: TGTGCCAGCAGCCAAGATCAAGAGCAGTACTTC. This sequence encodes CASSQDQEQYF. The rearrangement joins TRBV3-1 (or the pseudogene TRBV3-2) to TRBJ2-7; D is uncertain. There are 11 residues in the CDR3. Germline V gene lookup returns CDR1 LGHDT and CDR2 YNNKEL (reference sequence). The V gene lost 0 bases and the J gene lost 7 bases, with 4 bases spanning the gap.

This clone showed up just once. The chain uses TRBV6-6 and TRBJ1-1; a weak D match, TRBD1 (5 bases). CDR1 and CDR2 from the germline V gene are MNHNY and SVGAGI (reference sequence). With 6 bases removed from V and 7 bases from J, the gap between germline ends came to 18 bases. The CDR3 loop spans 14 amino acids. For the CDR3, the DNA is TGTGCCAGCAGGGAGAAAACAGGAAAGAATGAAGCTTTCTTT. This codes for CASREKTGKNEAFF.

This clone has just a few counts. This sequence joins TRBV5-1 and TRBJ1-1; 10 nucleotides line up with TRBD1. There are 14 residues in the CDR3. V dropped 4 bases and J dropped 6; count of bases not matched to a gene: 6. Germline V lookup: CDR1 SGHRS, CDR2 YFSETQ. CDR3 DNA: TGCGCCAGCAGCCTCCGACAGGGGGCCGCTGAAGCTTTCTTT. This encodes CASSLRQGAAEAFF.

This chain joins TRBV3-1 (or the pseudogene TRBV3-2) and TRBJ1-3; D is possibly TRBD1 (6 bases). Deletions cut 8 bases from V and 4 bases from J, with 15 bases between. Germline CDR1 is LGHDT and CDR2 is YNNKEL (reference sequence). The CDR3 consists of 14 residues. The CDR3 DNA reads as TGTGCCAGCCGCCCCGAAGGGACAGGAAACACCATATATTTT. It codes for CASRPEGTGNTIYF.

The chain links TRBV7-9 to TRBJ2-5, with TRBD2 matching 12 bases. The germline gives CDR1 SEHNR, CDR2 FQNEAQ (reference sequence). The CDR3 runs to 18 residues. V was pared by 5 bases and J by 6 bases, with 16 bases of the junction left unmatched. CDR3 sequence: CASSPPLRLAGAGQTQYF. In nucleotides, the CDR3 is TGTGCCAGCAGCCCCCCTTTACGACTAGCGGGAGCTGGTCAGACCCAGTACTTC.

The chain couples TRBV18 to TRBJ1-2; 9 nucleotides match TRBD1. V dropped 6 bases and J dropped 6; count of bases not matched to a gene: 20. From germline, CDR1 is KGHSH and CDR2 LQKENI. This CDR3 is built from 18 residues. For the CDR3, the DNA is TGTGCCAGCTCCGCACGGTCCCAGAACAGGGGGCGCGGGAATGGCTACACCTTC. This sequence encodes CASSARSQNRGRGNGYTF. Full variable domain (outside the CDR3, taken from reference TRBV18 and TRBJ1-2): NAGVMQNPRHLVRRRGQEARLRCSPMKGHSHVYWYRQLPEEGLKFMVYLQKENIIDESGMPKERFSAEFPKEGPSILRIQQVVRGDSAAYFCASSARSQNRGRGNGYTFGSGTRLTVV.

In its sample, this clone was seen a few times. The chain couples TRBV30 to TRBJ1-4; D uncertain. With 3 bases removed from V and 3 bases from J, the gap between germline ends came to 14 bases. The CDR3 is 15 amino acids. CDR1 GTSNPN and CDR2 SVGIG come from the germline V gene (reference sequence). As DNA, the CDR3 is TGTGCCTGGAGCGACGGGCTAGCTCCTAATGAAAAACTGTTTTTT. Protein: CAWSDGLAPNEKLFF.

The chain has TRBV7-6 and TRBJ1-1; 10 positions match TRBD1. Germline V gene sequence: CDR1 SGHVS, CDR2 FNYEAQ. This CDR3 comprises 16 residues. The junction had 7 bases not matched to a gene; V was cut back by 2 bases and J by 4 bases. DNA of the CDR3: TGTGCCAGCAGCTTAAGAGACAGGGGGCCGCTCACTGAAGCTTTCTTT. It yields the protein CASSLRDRGPLTEAFF.